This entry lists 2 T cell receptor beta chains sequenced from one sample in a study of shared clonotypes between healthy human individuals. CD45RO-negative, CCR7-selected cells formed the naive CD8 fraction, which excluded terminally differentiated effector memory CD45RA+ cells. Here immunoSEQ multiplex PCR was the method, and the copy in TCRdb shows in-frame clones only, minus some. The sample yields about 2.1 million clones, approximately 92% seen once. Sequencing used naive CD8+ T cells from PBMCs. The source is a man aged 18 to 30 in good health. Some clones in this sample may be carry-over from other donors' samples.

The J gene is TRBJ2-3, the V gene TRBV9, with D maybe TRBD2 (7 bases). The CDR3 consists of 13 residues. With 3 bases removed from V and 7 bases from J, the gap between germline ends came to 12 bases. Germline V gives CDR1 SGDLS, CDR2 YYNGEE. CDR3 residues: CASSGGGQYTQYF. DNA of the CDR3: TGTGCCAGCAGCGGGGGGGGACAATATACGCAGTATTTT.

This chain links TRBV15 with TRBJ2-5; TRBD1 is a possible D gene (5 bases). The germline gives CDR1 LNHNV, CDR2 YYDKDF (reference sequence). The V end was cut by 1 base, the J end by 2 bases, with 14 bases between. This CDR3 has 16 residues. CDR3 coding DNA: TGTGCCACCAGCAGAGGTTTCGGCAGGGATCAAGAGACCCAGTACTTC. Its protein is CATSRGFGRDQETQYF. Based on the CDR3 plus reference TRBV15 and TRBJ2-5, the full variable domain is DAMVIQNPRYQVTQFGKPVTLSCSQTLNHNVMYWYQQKSSQAPKLLFHYYDKDFNNEADTPDNFQSRRPNTSFCFLDIRSPGLGDTAMYLCATSRGFGRDQETQYFGPGTRLLVL.